A selection of T cell receptor beta chains follows, all from one sample in a study of T-cell reconstitution after alpha-beta-depleted transplantation in children. TCRdb redid the calling of the PCR reads with MiXCR, one entry per CDR3 protein. The table has some 600,000 distinct CDR3 sequences, 13% seen once. The starting material was PBMCs, mostly from graft donor cells, obtained 360 days after TCRalphabeta/CD19-depleted stem cell transplant. Receptors were obtained from a male patient younger than 18 who had a stem cell transplant for acute myeloid leukemia, so the T cells may come from the graft donor. Each CDR3 is given with its conserved first and last residue. The D gene is left open where the match is weak. Clone size is given for some rows only: seen once, a few or many times, or a class if the clone is expanded.

>TRBJ2-1|.|TRBV7-2|15|.
CASSLVGAYGNEQFF
TGTGCCAGCAGCTTAGTCGGGGCTTACGGGAATGAGCAGTTCTTC
>TRBJ1-4|.|TRBV6-5|11|.
CASSYREKLFF
TGTGCCAGCAGTTACAGGGAAAAACTGTTTTTT
>TRBJ2-7|few|TRBV4-2|15|.
CASSQVGGIPYEQYF
TGTGCCAGCAGCCAAGTTGGCGGGATCCCCTACGAGCAGTACTTC
>TRBJ2-6|many|TRBV29-1|14|.
CSVEDPQVREVLTF
TGCAGCGTTGAAGATCCGCAGGTTCGGGAGGTCCTGACTTTC
>TRBJ2-5|.|TRBV6-5|12|.
CASSYSFETQYF
TGTGCCAGCAGTTACTCGTTTGAGACCCAGTACTTC
>TRBJ2-1|few|TRBV4-3|15|TRBD1
CASSQGTGYYNEQFF
TGCGCCAGCAGCCAAGGGACAGGCTATTACAATGAGCAGTTCTTC
>TRBJ2-7|few|TRBV28|16|TRBD2
CASGGLAGGSSYEQYF
TGTGCCAGCGGGGGACTAGCGGGAGGGAGCTCCTACGAGCAGTACTTC
>TRBJ2-1|few|TRBV7-3|19|.
CASSFKHRDKEMGYNEQFF
TGTGCCAGCAGCTTTAAACACCGGGACAAAGAAATGGGTTACAATGAGCAGTTCTTC
>TRBJ2-1|few|TRBV11-1|15|.
CASIASPSSYNEQFF
TGTGCCAGCATCGCTAGCCCCAGCTCCTACAATGAGCAGTTCTTC
>TRBJ2-7|few|TRBV28|16|TRBD2
CASSWPAMGGSYEQYF
TGTGCCAGCAGTTGGCCCGCAATGGGCGGGAGCTACGAGCAGTACTTC
>TRBJ2-7|.|TRBV5-5|16|.
CASSSSPYGAYYEQYF
TGTGCCAGCAGCTCATCCCCGTACGGAGCATACTACGAGCAGTACTTC
>TRBJ2-1|.|TRBV20-1|12|.
CSASLLHNEQFF
TGCAGTGCTAGTCTACTCCACAATGAGCAGTTCTTC
>TRBJ2-1|.|TRBV4-2|14|.
CASSQITVYNEQFF
TGTGCCAGCAGCCAAATCACGGTTTACAATGAGCAGTTCTTC
>TRBJ2-7|few|TRBV28|15|.
CASSPSWGSSYEQYF
TGTGCCAGCAGTCCCTCATGGGGAAGCTCCTACGAGCAGTACTTC
>TRBJ2-7|.|TRBV4-3|17|TRBD1
CASSQEAPGQGKYEQYF
TGCGCCAGCAGCCAAGAAGCGCCGGGACAGGGGAAGTACGAGCAGTACTTC
>TRBJ2-7|many|TRBV7-2|16|TRBD2
CASSTRLAGLIYEQYF
TGTGCCAGCAGCACTCGACTAGCGGGACTCATCTACGAGCAGTACTTC
>TRBJ2-1|many|TRBV7-2|13|.
CASSTAKPYEQFF
TGTGCCAGCAGCACAGCGAAGCCCTATGAGCAGTTCTTC
>TRBJ2-1|few|TRBV14|16|.
CASSPNAGTQYNEQFF
TGTGCCAGCAGCCCCAATGCCGGGACCCAATACAATGAGCAGTTCTTC
>TRBJ2-1|few|TRBV27|16|.
CASSTFNGRSYNEQFF
TGTGCCAGCAGTACCTTTAACGGGAGATCCTACAATGAGCAGTTCTTC
>TRBJ2-1|many|TRBV5-1|17|.
CASSLAPLGRAYNEQFF
TGCGCCAGCAGCTTGGCACCATTGGGGCGGGCCTACAATGAGCAGTTCTTC
>TRBJ2-5|few|TRBV6-5|14|.
CASSYHHREETQYF
TGTGCCAGCAGTTACCACCACAGGGAAGAGACCCAGTACTTC
>TRBJ2-1|many|TRBV5-1|15|.
CASSPLGGPYNEQFF
TGCGCCAGCAGCCCCCTTGGGGGGCCCTACAATGAGCAGTTCTTC
>TRBJ2-2|few|TRBV20-1|16|.
CSASGERHGGTGELFF
TGCAGTGCTAGCGGAGAGCGCCACGGGGGCACCGGGGAGCTGTTTTTT
>TRBJ2-7|.|TRBV29-1|15|TRBD1
CSVEELSGGGYEQYF
TGCAGCGTTGAAGAACTATCAGGGGGCGGGTACGAGCAGTACTTC
>TRBJ2-1|few|TRBV12-3/TRBV12-4|15|.
CASSLARLPANEQFF
TGTGCCAGCAGTTTAGCTCGACTCCCAGCCAATGAGCAGTTCTTC
>TRBJ2-7|.|TRBV20-1|14|TRBD1
CSAILRDRGYEQYF
TGCAGTGCCATCCTCCGGGACAGGGGGTACGAGCAGTACTTC
>TRBJ2-1|.|TRBV6-2/TRBV6-3|14|.
CASVSDSAVGEQFF
TGTGCCAGCGTTTCCGACAGCGCGGTGGGAGAGCAGTTCTTC
>TRBJ2-3|.|TRBV20-1|17|TRBD2
CSASPLAGGPSTDTQYF
TGCAGTGCTAGTCCACTGGCGGGAGGACCTAGCACAGATACGCAGTATTTT
>TRBJ2-1|few|TRBV5-1|17|TRBD1
CASSPRDRGLTRNEQFF
TGCGCCAGCAGCCCCCGGGACAGGGGACTTACTCGGAATGAGCAGTTCTTC
>TRBJ2-5|many|TRBV28|17|.
CASSLSGRQYGRETQYF
TGTGCCAGCAGTTTAAGTGGTCGACAGTACGGGCGAGAGACCCAGTACTTC
>TRBJ1-2|few|TRBV29-1|16|.
CSVEDRPGTLNYGYTF
TGCAGCGTTGAAGATCGCCCCGGGACACTTAACTATGGCTACACCTTC